The following is a T cell receptor beta chain sequence with its context. The data belong to a study of T cell responses to AZD1222 COVID-19 vaccine. Sequenced by immunoSEQ multiplex PCR; TCRdb stores in-frame clones only, minus some. The sample gives 150,000 or so clones, 91% of which show up once; over 1.1% is in the top ten. The clonotype was recovered from an adult in good health. The specimen comprised peripheral blood, sampled on day 0 of AZD1222 vaccination.

In nucleotides, the CDR3 is TGTGCCAGCAGTGAAGCGCCCGGGGGGTCACCCCTCCACTTT. Translating it yields CASSEAPGGSPLHF. The chain combines TRBV6-4 with TRBJ1-6; possible D gene TRBD1, 5 bases. Trimming removed 3 bases at V and 10 bases at J, with 13 bases between. The CDR3 consists of 14 residues. CDR1 is MRHNA and CDR2 is SNTAGT in the germline V gene.